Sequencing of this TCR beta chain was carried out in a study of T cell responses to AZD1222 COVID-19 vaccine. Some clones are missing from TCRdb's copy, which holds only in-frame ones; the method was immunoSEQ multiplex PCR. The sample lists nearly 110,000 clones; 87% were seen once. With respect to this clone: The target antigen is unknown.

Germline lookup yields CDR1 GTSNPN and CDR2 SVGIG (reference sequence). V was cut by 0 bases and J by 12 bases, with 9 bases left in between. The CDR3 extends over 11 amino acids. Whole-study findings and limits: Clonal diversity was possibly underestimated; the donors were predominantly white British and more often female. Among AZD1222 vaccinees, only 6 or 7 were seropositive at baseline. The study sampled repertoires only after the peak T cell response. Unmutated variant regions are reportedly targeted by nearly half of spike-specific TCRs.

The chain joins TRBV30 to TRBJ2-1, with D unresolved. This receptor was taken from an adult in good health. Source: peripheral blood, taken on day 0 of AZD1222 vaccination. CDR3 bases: TGTGCCTGGAGTGTACGGATCGGGCAGTTCTTC. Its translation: CAWSVRIGQFF. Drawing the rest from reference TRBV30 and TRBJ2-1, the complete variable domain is SQTIHQWPATLVQPVGSPLSLECTVEGTSNPNLYWYRQAAGRGLQLLFYSVGIGQISSEVPQNLSASRPQDRQFILSSKKLLLSDSGFYLCAWSVRIGQFFGPGTRLTVL.